Listed below are T cell receptor beta chains from one sample, sequenced in a study of cytomegalovirus exposure and HLA in healthy donors. Profiling relied on immunoSEQ multiplex PCR, and the TCRdb table lists in-frame clones only, not all of them. Here the sample spans some 210,000 clones, approximately 87% being singletons. Sequencing was carried out using PBMCs. These receptors all come from a woman younger than 30 in good health and CMV-seronegative. Each CDR3 is given with its conserved first and last residue. The order of the fields is CDR3 protein, CDR3 DNA, J gene, D gene, V gene, clone size. A D gene is named only where the DNA matches it firmly. Not all rows give a size; the values are once, few, many and, for expanded clones, a class.

CASSPGTEANYGYTF,TGTGCCAGCAGTCCTGGGACAGAAGCTAACTATGGCTACACCTTC,TRBJ1-2,TRBD1,TRBV28,NA
CASSPRQSGRAFF,TGTGCCAGCAGTCCTCGTCAGTCGGGGCGGGCTTTCTTT,TRBJ1-1,NA,TRBV27,few
CASSLPGLAVMEQFF,TGTGCCAGCAGCTTGCCGGGACTAGCGGTAATGGAGCAGTTCTTC,TRBJ2-1,TRBD2,TRBV5-6,NA
CASSFLLRAFPGGYTF,TGTGCCAGCAGTTTTTTGCTCCGGGCGTTTCCGGGTGGCTACACCTTC,TRBJ1-2,NA,TRBV27,NA
CASSLPGLAVSEQYF,TGTGCCAGCAGCCTACCGGGACTAGCGGTATCCGAGCAGTACTTC,TRBJ2-7,TRBD2,TRBV7-8,NA
CASRPKRGDMNTEAFF,TGTGCCAGCAGGCCGAAAAGAGGGGATATGAACACTGAAGCTTTCTTT,TRBJ1-1,NA,TRBV27,once
CASSFLGTGYNEQFF,TGTGCCAGCAGCTTTCTGGGGACGGGCTACAATGAGCAGTTCTTC,TRBJ2-1,NA,TRBV5-6,NA
CASSLGTASQETQYF,TGTGCCAGCAGCCTAGGGACAGCCTCTCAAGAGACCCAGTACTTC,TRBJ2-5,TRBD1,TRBV14,NA
CASRGLRGNAPEAFF,TGTGCCAGTCGAGGACTAAGGGGGAACGCTCCTGAAGCTTTCTTT,TRBJ1-1,NA,TRBV19,NA
CASSVAGAGGSSYEQYF,TGTGCCAGCAGCGTAGCTGGGGCAGGGGGGAGCTCCTACGAGCAGTACTTC,TRBJ2-7,NA,TRBV9,NA
CASSESMQRTNEQFF,TGTGCCAGCAGTGAATCTATGCAGCGGACCAATGAGCAGTTCTTC,TRBJ2-1,NA,TRBV6-1,NA
CASSKSQSQETQYF,TGTGCCAGCAGCAAAAGCCAATCCCAAGAGACCCAGTACTTC,TRBJ2-5,NA,TRBV21-1,NA
CASSQTIGTVPQPQHF,TGCGCCAGCAGCCAAACAATCGGGACAGTTCCTCAGCCCCAGCATTTT,TRBJ1-5,TRBD1,TRBV4-1,NA
CASTFGTAQETQYF,TGTGCCAGCACCTTCGGGACAGCTCAAGAGACCCAGTACTTC,TRBJ2-5,TRBD1,TRBV7-9,NA
CASSLGQSRAGYTF,TGCGCCAGCAGCTTGGGGCAGAGTAGGGCCGGCTACACCTTC,TRBJ1-2,NA,TRBV5-1,NA
CASSLEGQGRGYTF,TGCGCCAGCAGCTTGGAGGGGCAAGGGAGGGGCTACACCTTC,TRBJ1-2,NA,TRBV5-1,NA
CASNPPGLAGVGEQYF,TGTGCCAGCAATCCGCCGGGACTAGCGGGAGTCGGCGAGCAGTACTTC,TRBJ2-7,TRBD2,TRBV28,NA
CASSSWGTRGATNEKLFF,TGCGCCAGCAGCAGCTGGGGCACTCGGGGAGCAACTAATGAAAAACTGTTTTTT,TRBJ1-4,NA,TRBV5-1,NA
CASSEVNEKLFF,TGTGCCAGTAGTGAGGTCAATGAAAAACTGTTTTTT,TRBJ1-4,NA,TRBV19,NA
CASSFDRGRADTQYF,TGTGCCAGCAGCTTCGACAGGGGCCGGGCAGATACGCAGTATTTT,TRBJ2-3,TRBD1,TRBV11-1,NA
CASSVQLAGYNEQFF,TGCGCCAGCAGCGTCCAACTAGCGGGATACAATGAGCAGTTCTTC,TRBJ2-1,TRBD2,TRBV4-1,NA
CAWSASIHGEAFF,TGTGCCTGGAGTGCATCCATCCATGGTGAAGCTTTCTTT,TRBJ1-1,NA,TRBV30,NA
CSAGTSGEYEQYF,TGCAGCGCGGGGACTAGCGGGGAATACGAGCAGTACTTC,TRBJ2-7,TRBD2,TRBV29-1,NA
CASSLNGMQTQYF,TGTGCCAGCAGTTTAAATGGGATGCAGACCCAGTACTTC,TRBJ2-5,NA,TRBV27,NA
CASSFPLRGRNTEAFF,TGTGCCAGCAGCTTCCCCCTCCGGGGCAGGAACACTGAAGCTTTCTTT,TRBJ1-1,NA,TRBV11-2,NA
CASSPGTGHMNTEAFF,TGTGCCAGCTCCCCCGGGACAGGGCACATGAACACTGAAGCTTTCTTT,TRBJ1-1,TRBD1,TRBV18,NA
CASSPWTGITEAFF,TGTGCCAGCAGTCCCTGGACGGGGATCACTGAAGCTTTCTTT,TRBJ1-1,NA,TRBV27,once
CASSRHGQETQYF,TGTGCCAGCAGTCGACACGGGCAAGAGACCCAGTACTTC,TRBJ2-5,NA,TRBV2,NA